These T cell receptor beta chains were read from a single sample in a study of sequential checkpoint blockade in melanoma. Produced via immunoSEQ multiplex PCR; TCRdb's table is partial and in-frame only. The repertoire holds tens of thousands of clones, with roughly 91% as singletons. Sequencing used CD8+ T cells sorted from blood (inferred from file names), obtained from a patient given nivolumab and ipilimumab in sequence. Source of these receptors: a human donor with melanoma. Each CDR3 is given with its conserved first and last residue. A D gene is named only where the DNA matches it firmly. The listing skips clone size in some rows; elsewhere it reads once, few, many or a size class.

V: TRBV2
J: TRBJ2-7
D: NA
size: NA
DNA: TGTGCCAGCAGTGGCGGGCTATCCTACGAGCAGTACTTC
CDR3: CASSGGLSYEQYF

V: TRBV2
J: TRBJ1-1
D: TRBD1
size: NA
DNA: TGTGCCAGCAGTGACCCGGGACAGGGGTATTCTGAAGCTTTCTTT
CDR3: CASSDPGQGYSEAFF

V: TRBV4-1
J: TRBJ2-1
D: NA
size: NA
DNA: TGCGCCAGCAGCCAACCGAGAAACGATGAGCAGTTCTTC
CDR3: CASSQPRNDEQFF

V: TRBV7-2
J: TRBJ1-2
D: NA
size: medium-sized
DNA: TGTGCCAGCAGCTTAGCGCTGCGAGGAGGCTACACCTTC
CDR3: CASSLALRGGYTF

V: TRBV15
J: TRBJ2-3
D: TRBD2
size: NA
DNA: TGTGCCACCAGCGGACTAGTCCTCGGAGATACGCAGTATTTT
CDR3: CATSGLVLGDTQYF

V: TRBV4-3
J: TRBJ2-3
D: TRBD2
size: NA
DNA: TGCGCCAGCAGCCAACAAATAAATAGCGGGACCACAGATACGCAGTATTTT
CDR3: CASSQQINSGTTDTQYF

V: TRBV4-3
J: TRBJ1-1
D: TRBD1
size: NA
DNA: TGCGCCAGCAGCCAATCGGACAGGCCCCGGAGGGCTTTCTTT
CDR3: CASSQSDRPRRAFF

V: TRBV9
J: TRBJ2-5
D: NA
size: NA
DNA: TGTGCCAGCAGCGTAGCGGGAGAGGGGAGGGAGACCCAGTACTTC
CDR3: CASSVAGEGRETQYF

V: TRBV5-1
J: TRBJ1-2
D: TRBD1
size: NA
DNA: TGCGCCAGCAGCTTCGAAACAGGGGGCGACGGCTACACCTTC
CDR3: CASSFETGGDGYTF

V: TRBV19
J: TRBJ2-5
D: TRBD1
size: NA
DNA: TGTGCCAGTACCGCCGGACAGGACCAAGAGACCCAGTACTTC
CDR3: CASTAGQDQETQYF

V: TRBV7-9
J: TRBJ2-7
D: NA
size: NA
DNA: TGTGCCAGCAGCCGGACAGCCTACGAGCAGTACTTC
CDR3: CASSRTAYEQYF